Detailed here is one TCR beta chain. The source of the sample is a study of blood T cell repertoires in COVID-19. The wider study: Sites across the United States, Italy and Spain contributed samples from acute and convalescent COVID-19. T cells, B-cell-depleted T cells, or PBMCs provided the cDNA or gDNA that served as material.

Per the authors' pipeline: By means of reference gene primer amplification, nucleated cell counts were estimated. Produced via immunoSEQ multiplex PCR; TCRdb's table is partial and in-frame only. The V and J calls and clone size are taken from that table; D and trimming were inferred from the DNA. The sample records about 74,000 clones, roughly 87% being singletons. The CDR3 runs 14 residues. Germline trimming cut 8 bases from V and 2 bases from J; bases unmatched to any gene: 4. Germline assignment: CDR1 SGHTA and CDR2 FQGNSA. The receptor comes from a woman older than 75 with active or convalescent COVID-19. Input material: peripheral blood. This rearrangement joins TRBV7-2 to TRBJ2-5, with 11 positions matching TRBD2. Here the CDR3 reads CASVAGGLQETQYF. The CDR3 DNA reads TGTGCCAGCGTAGCGGGGGGGCTTCAAGAGACCCAGTACTTC. The entire variable domain, with the rest obtained from reference TRBV7-2 and TRBJ2-5, is as follows: GAGVSQSPSNKVTEKGKDVELRCDPISGHTALYWYRQSLGQGLEFLIYFQGNSAPDKSGLPSDRFSAERTGGSVSTLTIQRTQQEDSAVYLCASVAGGLQETQYFGPGTRLLVL.